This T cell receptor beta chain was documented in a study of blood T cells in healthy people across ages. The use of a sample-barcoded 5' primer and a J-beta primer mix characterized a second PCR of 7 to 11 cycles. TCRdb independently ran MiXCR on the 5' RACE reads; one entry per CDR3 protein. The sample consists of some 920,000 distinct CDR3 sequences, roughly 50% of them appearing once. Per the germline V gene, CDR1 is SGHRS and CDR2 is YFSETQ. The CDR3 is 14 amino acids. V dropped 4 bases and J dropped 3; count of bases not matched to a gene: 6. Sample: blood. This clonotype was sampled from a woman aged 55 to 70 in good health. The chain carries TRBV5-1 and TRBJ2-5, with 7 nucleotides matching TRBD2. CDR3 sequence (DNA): TGCGCCAGCAGCGTGGATGGGAGGGAAGAGACCCAGTACTTC. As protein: CASSVDGREETQYF.